A selection of T cell receptor beta chains follows, all from one sample in a study of blood T cell repertoires in COVID-19. Method: immunoSEQ multiplex PCR; TCRdb's copy keeps in-frame clones and lacks some. The sample yields 80,000 to 95,000 clones, around four fifths seen once. The material sequenced was peripheral blood. These receptors were taken from a woman aged 80 or over with active or convalescent COVID-19. The CDR3 runs from the conserved cysteine through the conserved F or W. Each record gives: D gene, V gene, J gene, clone size, CDR3 protein, CDR3 DNA. The D gene is left open where the match is weak. Not all rows give a size; the values are once, few, many and, for expanded clones, a class.

NA	TRBV9	TRBJ2-5	NA	CASNPGTSDLGTQYF	TGTGCCAGCAACCCCGGGACAAGCGACCTCGGGACCCAGTACTTC
NA	TRBV18	TRBJ1-5	NA	CASSPGGVGNQPQHF	TGTGCCAGCTCACCTGGAGGGGTGGGGAATCAGCCCCAGCATTTT
NA	TRBV19	TRBJ2-3	NA	CASSPRQSGTDTQYF	TGTGCCAGTAGCCCCAGACAGAGCGGCACAGATACGCAGTATTTT
NA	TRBV11-3	TRBJ2-5	NA	CASNLKGIQETQYF	TGTGCCAGCAACTTAAAGGGGATCCAAGAGACCCAGTACTTC
TRBD2	TRBV6-1	TRBJ2-3	NA	CASSELAGGPLDTQYF	TGTGCCAGCAGTGAACTAGCGGGGGGGCCTTTAGATACGCAGTATTTT
TRBD2	TRBV7-2	TRBJ2-1	once	CADSRNGGSGEQFF	TGTGCCGACAGCCGGAACGGGGGGTCGGGTGAGCAGTTCTTC
TRBD2	TRBV9	TRBJ2-7	NA	CASSVSGTSREQYF	TGTGCCAGCAGCGTTTCCGGGACTAGCAGAGAGCAGTACTTC
TRBD1	TRBV2	TRBJ1-1	NA	CASRRTGYLRTEAFF	TGTGCCAGCAGAAGGACAGGGTATTTGAGGACTGAAGCTTTCTTT
NA	TRBV28	TRBJ2-7	NA	CASQGQYFYEQYF	TGTGCCAGCCAGGGTCAGTATTTCTACGAGCAGTACTTC
NA	TRBV7-7	TRBJ2-2	NA	CASSLGGFPAGELFF	TGTGCTAGCAGCTTAGGTGGTTTCCCGGCCGGGGAGCTGTTTTTT
NA	TRBV24-1	TRBJ1-5	NA	CATSAAGARQPQHF	TGTGCCACCAGTGCGGCAGGGGCACGGCAGCCCCAGCATTTT
NA	TRBV12-3/TRBV12-4	TRBJ1-2	NA	CASSLTVNYGYTF	TGTGCCAGCAGTTTGACAGTGAACTATGGCTACACCTTC
TRBD1	TRBV9	TRBJ1-3	NA	CASSVGGQGARDTIYF	TGTGCCAGCAGCGTAGGGGGACAGGGGGCGCGTGACACCATATATTTT
NA	TRBV5-5	TRBJ2-7	NA	CASSGTGTTLYEQYF	TGTGCCAGCAGCGGGACCGGGACAACTTTATACGAGCAGTACTTC
TRBD2	TRBV6-2/TRBV6-3	TRBJ2-7	NA	CASSSQRLAGVNYEQYF	TGTGCCAGCAGTTCCCAACGACTAGCGGGGGTTAACTACGAGCAGTACTTC
NA	TRBV12-5	TRBJ1-2	NA	CASGLSIGQPLYGYTF	TGTGCTAGTGGTTTGTCTATAGGACAGCCACTCTATGGCTACACCTTC
TRBD1	TRBV24-1	TRBJ1-1	few	CATSGTTGTEPEAFF	TGTGCCACCAGTGGCACTACCGGGACAGAGCCTGAAGCTTTCTTT
NA	TRBV12-3/TRBV12-4	TRBJ2-7	NA	CASSLAQSRQQYF	TGTGCCAGCAGTTTAGCGCAATCGCGCCAGCAGTACTTC
NA	TRBV6-6	TRBJ1-5	NA	CASRPTGRDQPQHF	TGTGCCAGCAGGCCGACGGGGAGGGATCAGCCCCAGCATTTT
NA	TRBV5-1	TRBJ2-3	NA	CASSLYGWTSTDTQYF	TGCGCCAGCAGCTTGTATGGTTGGACTAGCACAGATACGCAGTATTTT
NA	TRBV2	TRBJ2-5	once	CASSGGLRETQYF	TGTGCCAGCAGTGGGGGGCTCCGAGAGACCCAGTACTTC
NA	TRBV28	TRBJ1-4	NA	CASRRREDREKLFF	TGTGCCAGCAGGAGGAGGGAGGATCGAGAAAAACTGTTTTTT
NA	TRBV11-3	TRBJ2-3	NA	CASSLEGGGALTDTQYF	TGTGCCAGCAGCTTAGAAGGTGGGGGGGCCCTAACAGATACGCAGTATTTT
NA	TRBV11-1	TRBJ1-1	NA	CASSVSPRYEAFF	TGTGCCAGCAGCGTGTCCCCCCGCTATGAAGCTTTCTTT
NA	TRBV11-2	TRBJ2-5	NA	CASSFAVPETQYF	TGTGCCAGCAGCTTTGCGGTCCCGGAGACCCAGTACTTC
NA	TRBV28	TRBJ1-5	NA	CASSLGGWEQPQHF	TGTGCCAGCAGTTTAGGGGGGTGGGAGCAGCCCCAGCATTTT
TRBD2	TRBV20-1	TRBJ2-1	NA	CSASLGTSTNEQFF	TGCAGTGCTAGTTTAGGGACTAGCACCAATGAGCAGTTCTTC
TRBD2	TRBV6-5	TRBJ2-5	NA	CASSLSRGGVETQYF	TGTGCCAGCAGCCTCTCCCGCGGGGGGGTGGAGACCCAGTACTTC
TRBD1	TRBV6-2/TRBV6-3	TRBJ2-5	NA	CASSSTGGRETQYF	TGTGCCAGCAGTTCAACAGGGGGCAGGGAGACCCAGTACTTC
NA	TRBV2	TRBJ1-1	NA	CASTGGRGTEAFF	TGTGCCAGCACCGGAGGACGAGGGACTGAAGCTTTCTTT
NA	TRBV9	TRBJ2-5	NA	CASSVSGYQETQYF	TGTGCCAGCAGCGTATCGGGGTACCAAGAGACCCAGTACTTC
NA	TRBV5-1	TRBJ1-2	NA	CASSPGGVEYGYTF	TGCGCCAGCAGCCCGGGGGGGGTAGAGTATGGCTACACCTTC
NA	TRBV29-1	TRBJ2-1	NA	CSVAATASSYNEQFF	TGCAGCGTTGCCGCTACAGCCAGCTCCTACAATGAGCAGTTCTTC
TRBD1	TRBV27	TRBJ2-7	NA	CASRLGQGSGYEQYF	TGTGCCAGCAGGTTGGGACAGGGAAGCGGCTACGAGCAGTACTTC
NA	TRBV5-3	TRBJ1-2	NA	CARSPRTTGYTF	TGTGCCAGAAGCCCCCGGACAACCGGCTACACCTTC
TRBD2	TRBV25-1	TRBJ2-3	NA	CASSEGQSGGTDTQYF	TGTGCCAGCAGTGAAGGCCAAAGCGGGGGTACAGATACGCAGTATTTT
NA	TRBV3-1/TRBV3-2	TRBJ2-7	NA	CASSQGRSYEQYF	TGTGCCAGCAGCCAAGGTCGGTCCTACGAGCAGTACTTC
NA	TRBV7-7	TRBJ1-3	NA	CASRRVVGRAVQGNTIYF	TGTGCCAGCAGGAGAGTGGTCGGCAGGGCGGTTCAGGGAAACACCATATATTTT
NA	TRBV19	TRBJ2-1	once	CASSIKSSYNEQFF	TGTGCCAGTAGTATCAAGAGCTCCTACAATGAGCAGTTCTTC
TRBD2	TRBV6-2/TRBV6-3	TRBJ2-5	NA	CASSRAGGPPQETQYF	TGTGCCAGCAGTCGGGCGGGGGGGCCCCCCCAAGAGACCCAGTACTTC
TRBD1	TRBV19	TRBJ1-2	NA	CASSPKPGQGYGYTF	TGTGCCAGTAGCCCTAAGCCGGGACAGGGATATGGCTACACCTTC
NA	TRBV19	TRBJ1-5	NA	CASSIRGIYQPQHF	TGTGCCAGTAGTATACGGGGGATCTATCAGCCCCAGCATTTT
NA	TRBV4-3	TRBJ1-2	NA	CASSQDRRGGYTF	TGCGCCAGCAGCCAAGATCGGCGGGGGGGCTACACCTTC
TRBD1	TRBV24-1	TRBJ2-1	NA	CATSDLWGQEKFF	TGTGCCACCAGTGATTTGTGGGGACAGGAAAAGTTCTTC
TRBD1	TRBV6-5	TRBJ2-7	NA	CASSTQGALSYEQYF	TGTGCCAGCAGTACCCAGGGGGCTCTATCCTACGAGCAGTACTTC
NA	TRBV7-9	TRBJ1-5	few	CASSPRESNQPQHF	TGTGCCAGCAGCCCGCGGGAAAGCAATCAGCCCCAGCATTTT
TRBD1	TRBV11-3	TRBJ2-3	NA	CASSSGQSTDTQYF	TGTGCCAGCAGCTCGGGACAGAGCACAGATACGCAGTATTTT
TRBD1	TRBV28	TRBJ1-5	NA	CASSSGTGGNQPQHF	TGTGCCAGCAGTTCCGGGACAGGGGGAAATCAGCCCCAGCATTTT